This T cell receptor beta chain was retrieved from a study of OX40 agonist ivuxolimab in advanced cancers. This CDR3 is built from 14 residues. V lost 4 bases to trimming and J lost 6 bases, with 16 bases between them. Germline CDR1 and CDR2: SGHRS and YFSETQ. Repertoires were generated with immunoSEQ multiplex PCR, while TCRdb's copy carries only in-frame clones and drops some. The table includes around 100,000 clones, around 91% detected once. Patients with a history of autoimmune disease or on systemic immunosuppression were excluded. Samples were taken at baseline and on day 1 of cycles 4 and 7. Sample: CD4+ or CD8+ T cells sorted from blood, taken in a trial of the OX40 agonist ivuxolimab. The rearrangement joins TRBV5-1 to TRBJ1-2; perhaps TRBD1 as D (5 bases). The clonotype originates from an adult with an advanced solid tumor such as melanoma, head and neck, liver or kidney cancer. The DNA for the CDR3 is TGCGCCAGCAGCCTGACAGCGTACCCCGATGGCTACACCTTC. This sequence encodes CASSLTAYPDGYTF.